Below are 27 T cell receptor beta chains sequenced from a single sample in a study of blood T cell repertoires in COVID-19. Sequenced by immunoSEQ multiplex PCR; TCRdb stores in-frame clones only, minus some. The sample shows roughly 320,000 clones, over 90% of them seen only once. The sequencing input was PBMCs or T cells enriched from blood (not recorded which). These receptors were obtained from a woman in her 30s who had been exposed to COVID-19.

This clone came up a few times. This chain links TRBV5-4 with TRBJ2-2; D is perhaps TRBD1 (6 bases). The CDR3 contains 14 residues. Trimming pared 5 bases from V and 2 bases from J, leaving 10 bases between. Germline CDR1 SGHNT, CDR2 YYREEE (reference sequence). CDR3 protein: CASRSDSNTGELFF. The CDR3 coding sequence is TGTGCCAGCAGATCGGACAGTAACACCGGGGAGCTGTTTTTT. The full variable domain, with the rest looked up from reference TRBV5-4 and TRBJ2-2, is ETGVTQSPTHLIKTRGQQVTLRCSSQSGHNTVSWYQQALGQGPQFIFQYYREEENGRGNFPPRFSGLQFPNYSSELNVNALELDDSALYLCASRSDSNTGELFFGEGSRLTVL.

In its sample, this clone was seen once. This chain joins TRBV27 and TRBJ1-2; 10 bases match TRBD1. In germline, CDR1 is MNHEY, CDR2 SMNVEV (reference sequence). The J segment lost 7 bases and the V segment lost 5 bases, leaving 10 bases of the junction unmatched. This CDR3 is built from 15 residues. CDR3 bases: TGTGCCAGCAGTGACGACAGGGGGCCTTTGGGTGGCTACACCTTC. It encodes CASSDDRGPLGGYTF.

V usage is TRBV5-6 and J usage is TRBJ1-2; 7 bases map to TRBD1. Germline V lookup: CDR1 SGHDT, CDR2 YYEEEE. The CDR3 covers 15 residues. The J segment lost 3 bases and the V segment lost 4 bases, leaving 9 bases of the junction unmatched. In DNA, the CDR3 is TGTGCCAGCAGCCCCTGGGCAGGGGGGTACTATGGCTACACCTTC. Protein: CASSPWAGGYYGYTF.

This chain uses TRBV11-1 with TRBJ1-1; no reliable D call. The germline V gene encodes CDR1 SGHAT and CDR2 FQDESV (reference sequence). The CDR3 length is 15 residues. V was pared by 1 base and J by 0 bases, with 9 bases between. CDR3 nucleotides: TGTGCCAGCAGCTTAGGTGTCACTATGAACACTGAAGCTTTCTTT. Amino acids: CASSLGVTMNTEAFF.

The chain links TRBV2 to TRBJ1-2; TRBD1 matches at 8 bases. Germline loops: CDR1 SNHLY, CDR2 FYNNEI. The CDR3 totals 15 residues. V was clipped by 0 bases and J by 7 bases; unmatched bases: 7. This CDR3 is CASSEARTGHAGYTF. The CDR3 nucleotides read TGTGCCAGCAGTGAAGCGAGGACAGGGCATGCTGGCTACACCTTC.

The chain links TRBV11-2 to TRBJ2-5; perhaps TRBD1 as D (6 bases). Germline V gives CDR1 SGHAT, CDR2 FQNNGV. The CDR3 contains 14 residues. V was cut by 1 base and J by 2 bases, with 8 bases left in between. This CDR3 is CASSLVGQQETQYF. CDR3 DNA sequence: TGTGCCAGCAGCTTAGTCGGACAGCAAGAGACCCAGTACTTC. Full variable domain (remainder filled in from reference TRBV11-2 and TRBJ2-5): EAGVAQSPRYKIIEKRQSVAFWCNPISGHATLYWYQQILGQGPKLLIQFQNNGVVDDSQLPKDRFSAERLKGVDSTLKIQPAKLEDSAVYLCASSLVGQQETQYFGPGTRLLVL.

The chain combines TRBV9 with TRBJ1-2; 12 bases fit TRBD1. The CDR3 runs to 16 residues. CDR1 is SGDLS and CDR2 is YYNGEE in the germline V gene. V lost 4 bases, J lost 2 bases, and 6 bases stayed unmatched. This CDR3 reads CASSRDRGLTNYGYTF. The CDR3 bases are TGTGCCAGCAGCCGGGACAGGGGGCTAACAAACTATGGCTACACCTTC.

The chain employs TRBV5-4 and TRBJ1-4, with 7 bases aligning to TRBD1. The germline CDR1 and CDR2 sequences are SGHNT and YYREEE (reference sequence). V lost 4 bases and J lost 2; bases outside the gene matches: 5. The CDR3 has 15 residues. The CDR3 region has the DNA TGTGCCAGCAGCCCCCGAGGGGGCACTAATGAAAAACTGTTTTTT. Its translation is CASSPRGGTNEKLFF.

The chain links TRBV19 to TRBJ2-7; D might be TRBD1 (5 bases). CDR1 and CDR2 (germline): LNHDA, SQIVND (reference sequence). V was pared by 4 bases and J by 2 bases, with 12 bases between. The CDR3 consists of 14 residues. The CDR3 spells CASSSRRGAYEQYF. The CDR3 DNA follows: TGTGCCAGTAGTAGTAGAAGGGGTGCCTACGAGCAGTACTTC. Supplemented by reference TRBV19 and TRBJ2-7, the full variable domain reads DGGITQSPKYLFRKEGQNVTLSCEQNLNHDAMYWYRQDPGQGLRLIYYSQIVNDFQKGDIAEGYSVSREKKESFPLTVTSAQKNPTAFYLCASSSRRGAYEQYFGPGTRLTVT.

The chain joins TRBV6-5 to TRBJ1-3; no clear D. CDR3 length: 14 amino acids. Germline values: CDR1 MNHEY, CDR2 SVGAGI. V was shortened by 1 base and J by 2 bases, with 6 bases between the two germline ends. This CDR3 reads CASSYLVTGNTIYF. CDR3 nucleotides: TGTGCCAGCAGTTACTTAGTTACTGGAAACACCATATATTTT.

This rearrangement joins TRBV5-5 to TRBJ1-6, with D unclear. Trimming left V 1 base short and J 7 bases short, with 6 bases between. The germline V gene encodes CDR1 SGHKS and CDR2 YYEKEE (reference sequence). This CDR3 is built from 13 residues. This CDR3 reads CASSLTVNSPLHF. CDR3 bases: TGTGCCAGCAGCTTGACGGTCAATTCACCCCTCCACTTT.

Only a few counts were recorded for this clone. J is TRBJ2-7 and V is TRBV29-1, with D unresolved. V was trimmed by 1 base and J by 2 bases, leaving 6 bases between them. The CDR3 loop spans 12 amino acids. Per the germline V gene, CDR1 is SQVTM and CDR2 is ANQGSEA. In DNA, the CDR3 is TGCAGCGTTGAAGGAACAGCCTACGAGCAGTACTTC. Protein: CSVEGTAYEQYF.

The CDR3 sequence: CASSPPTHSYEQYF. The CDR3 bases are TGTGCCAGCAGCCCCCCGACACACTCCTACGAGCAGTACTTC. This sequence joins TRBV5-6 and TRBJ2-7; no firm D call. The CDR3 is 14 amino acids. CDR1 and CDR2 from the germline V gene are SGHDT and YYEEEE. V dropped 4 bases and J dropped 0 bases, with 11 bases sitting between them.

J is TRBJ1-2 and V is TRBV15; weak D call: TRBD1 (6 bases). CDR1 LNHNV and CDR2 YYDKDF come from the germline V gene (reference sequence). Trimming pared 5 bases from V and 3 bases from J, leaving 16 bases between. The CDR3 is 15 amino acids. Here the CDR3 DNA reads TGTGCCACCAGCGGCAGGGGTCCTTCCGACTATGGCTACACCTTC. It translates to CATSGRGPSDYGYTF.

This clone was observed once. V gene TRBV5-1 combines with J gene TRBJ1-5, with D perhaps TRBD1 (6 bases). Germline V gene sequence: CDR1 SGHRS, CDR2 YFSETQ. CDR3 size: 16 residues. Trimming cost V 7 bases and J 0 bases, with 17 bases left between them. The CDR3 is CASCPTGQHSNQPQHF. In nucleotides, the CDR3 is TGCGCCAGCTGCCCGACAGGACAACATAGCAATCAGCCCCAGCATTTT.

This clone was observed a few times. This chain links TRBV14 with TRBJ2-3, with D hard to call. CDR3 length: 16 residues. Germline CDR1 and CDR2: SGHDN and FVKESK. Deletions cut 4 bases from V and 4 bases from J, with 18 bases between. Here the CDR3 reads CASSPDSSYLSDTQYF. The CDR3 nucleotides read TGTGCCAGCAGCCCAGACTCCAGTTATTTATCAGATACGCAGTATTTT.

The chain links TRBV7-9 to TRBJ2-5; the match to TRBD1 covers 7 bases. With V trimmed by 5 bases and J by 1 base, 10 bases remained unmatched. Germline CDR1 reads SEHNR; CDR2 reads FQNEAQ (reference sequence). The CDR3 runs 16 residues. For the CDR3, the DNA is TGTGCCAGCAGCATAGGGACAGTAGTCCTCCAAGAGACCCAGTACTTC. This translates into CASSIGTVVLQETQYF. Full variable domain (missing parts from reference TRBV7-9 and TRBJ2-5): DTGVSQNPRHKITKRGQNVTFRCDPISEHNRLYWYRQTLGQGPEFLTYFQNEAQLEKSRLLSDRFSAERPKGSFSTLEIQRTEQGDSAMYLCASSIGTVVLQETQYFGPGTRLLVL.

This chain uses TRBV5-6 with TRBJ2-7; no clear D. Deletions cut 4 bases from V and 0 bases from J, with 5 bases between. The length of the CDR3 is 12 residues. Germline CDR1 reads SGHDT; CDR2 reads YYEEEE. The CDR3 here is CASSENSYEQYF. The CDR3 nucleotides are TGTGCCAGCAGCGAGAACTCCTACGAGCAGTACTTC. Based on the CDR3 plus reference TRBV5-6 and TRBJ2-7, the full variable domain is DAGVTQSPTHLIKTRGQQVTLRCSPKSGHDTVSWYQQALGQGPQFIFQYYEEEERQRGNFPDRFSGHQFPNYSSELNVNALLLGDSALYLCASSENSYEQYFGPGTRLTVT.

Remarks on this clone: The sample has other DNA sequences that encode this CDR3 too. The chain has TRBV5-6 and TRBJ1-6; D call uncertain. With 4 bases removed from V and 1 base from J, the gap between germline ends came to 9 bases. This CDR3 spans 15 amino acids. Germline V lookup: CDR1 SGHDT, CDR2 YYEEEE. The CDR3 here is CASSLRGSYNSPLHF. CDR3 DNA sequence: TGTGCCAGCAGCCTGCGAGGTTCCTATAATTCACCCCTCCACTTT.

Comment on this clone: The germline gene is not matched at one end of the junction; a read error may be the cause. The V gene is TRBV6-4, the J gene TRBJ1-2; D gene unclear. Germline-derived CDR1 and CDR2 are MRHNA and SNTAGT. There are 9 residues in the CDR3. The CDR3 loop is CASSPETEF. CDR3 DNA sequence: TGTGCCAGCAGTCCGGAAACGGAGTTC.

The CDR3 DNA is TGTGCCAGCAGGGCGACTAGCGGACCCTACGAGCAGTACTTC. This gives the protein CASRATSGPYEQYF. The rearrangement joins TRBV6-5 to TRBJ2-7; TRBD2 matches 9 bases. Germline CDR1 MNHEY, CDR2 SVGAGI. The V gene end was trimmed by 6 bases and the J gene end by 2 bases; junction bases not matched to a gene: 5. The CDR3 covers 14 residues.

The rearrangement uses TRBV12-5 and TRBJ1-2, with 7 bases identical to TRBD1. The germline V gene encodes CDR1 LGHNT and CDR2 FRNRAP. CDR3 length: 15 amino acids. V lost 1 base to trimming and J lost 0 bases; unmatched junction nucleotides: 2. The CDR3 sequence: CASGLGRGTNYGYTF. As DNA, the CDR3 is TGTGCTAGTGGTTTGGGCAGGGGGACTAACTATGGCTACACCTTC.

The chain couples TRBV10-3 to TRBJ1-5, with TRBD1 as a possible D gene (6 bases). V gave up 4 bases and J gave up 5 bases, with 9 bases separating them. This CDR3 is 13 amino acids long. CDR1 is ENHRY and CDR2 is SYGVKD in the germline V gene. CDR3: CAISVRQDQPQHF. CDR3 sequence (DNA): TGTGCCATCAGTGTAAGACAGGATCAGCCCCAGCATTTT.

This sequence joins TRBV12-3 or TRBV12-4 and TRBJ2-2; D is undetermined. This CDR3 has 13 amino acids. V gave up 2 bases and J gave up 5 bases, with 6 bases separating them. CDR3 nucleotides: TGTGCCAGCAGTTTAAGAGAGACCGGGGAGCTGTTTTTT. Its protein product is CASSLRETGELFF.

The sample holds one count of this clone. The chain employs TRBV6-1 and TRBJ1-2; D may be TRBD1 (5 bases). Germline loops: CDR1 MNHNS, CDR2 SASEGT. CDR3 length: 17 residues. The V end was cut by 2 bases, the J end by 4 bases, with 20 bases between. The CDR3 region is CASSERGRPTLGYGYTF. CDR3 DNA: TGTGCCAGCAGTGAAAGGGGCAGGCCGACCTTAGGCTATGGCTACACCTTC.

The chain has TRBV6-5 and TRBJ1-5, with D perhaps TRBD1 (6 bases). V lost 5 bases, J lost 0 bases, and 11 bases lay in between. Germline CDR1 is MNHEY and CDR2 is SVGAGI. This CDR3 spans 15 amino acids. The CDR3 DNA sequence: TGTGCCAGCAGTCGGACAGTTTATAGCAATCAGCCCCAGCATTTT. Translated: CASSRTVYSNQPQHF.

CDR3 protein: CASSVTGGGEQYF. CDR3 nucleotides: TGTGCCAGCAGCGTGACAGGGGGAGGCGAGCAGTACTTC. The chain uses TRBV14 and TRBJ2-7, with 9 bases that match TRBD1. CDR3 length equals 13 residues. Germline CDR1 is SGHDN and CDR2 is FVKESK. Unmatched junction bases numbered 5, after V lost 5 bases and J lost 6 bases.